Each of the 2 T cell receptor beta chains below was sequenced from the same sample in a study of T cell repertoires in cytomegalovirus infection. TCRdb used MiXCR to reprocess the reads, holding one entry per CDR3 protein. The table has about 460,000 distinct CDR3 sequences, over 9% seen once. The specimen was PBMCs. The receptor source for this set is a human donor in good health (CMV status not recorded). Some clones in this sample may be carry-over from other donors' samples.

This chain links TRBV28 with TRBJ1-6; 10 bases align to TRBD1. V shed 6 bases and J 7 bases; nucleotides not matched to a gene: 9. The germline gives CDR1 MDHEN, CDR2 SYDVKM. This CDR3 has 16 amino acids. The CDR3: CASSLGTGAGNSPLHF. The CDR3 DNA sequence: TGTGCCAGCAGCCTAGGGACAGGGGCTGGGAATTCACCCCTCCACTTT.

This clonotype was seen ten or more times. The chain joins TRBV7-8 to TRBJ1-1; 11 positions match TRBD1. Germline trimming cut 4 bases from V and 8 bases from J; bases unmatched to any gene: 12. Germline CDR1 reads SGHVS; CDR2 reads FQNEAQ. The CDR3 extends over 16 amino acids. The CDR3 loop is CASSSRDRGARVEAFF. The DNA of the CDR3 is TGTGCCAGCAGCTCTCGGGACAGGGGGGCCCGGGTGGAAGCTTTCTTT.